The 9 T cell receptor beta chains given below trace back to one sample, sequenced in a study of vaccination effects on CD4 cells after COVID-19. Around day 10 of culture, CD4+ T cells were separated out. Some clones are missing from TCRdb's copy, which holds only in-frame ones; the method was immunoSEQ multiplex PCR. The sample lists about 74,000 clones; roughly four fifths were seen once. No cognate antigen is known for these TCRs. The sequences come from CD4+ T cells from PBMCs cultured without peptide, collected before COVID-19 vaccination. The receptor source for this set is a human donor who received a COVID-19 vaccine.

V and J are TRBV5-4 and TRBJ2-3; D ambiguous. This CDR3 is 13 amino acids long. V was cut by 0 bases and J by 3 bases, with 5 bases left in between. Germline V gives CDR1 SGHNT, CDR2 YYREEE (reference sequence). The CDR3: CASSLDITDTQYF. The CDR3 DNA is TGTGCCAGCAGCTTGGACATTACAGATACGCAGTATTTT.

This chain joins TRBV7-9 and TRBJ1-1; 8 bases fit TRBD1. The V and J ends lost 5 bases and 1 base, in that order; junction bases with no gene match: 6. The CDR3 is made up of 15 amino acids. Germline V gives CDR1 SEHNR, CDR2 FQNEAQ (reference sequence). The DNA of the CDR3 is TGTGCCAGCAGCACTCAGGGGGCATGGAACACTGAAGCTTTCTTT. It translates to CASSTQGAWNTEAFF. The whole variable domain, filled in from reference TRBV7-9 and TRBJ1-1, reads DTGVSQNPRHKITKRGQNVTFRCDPISEHNRLYWYRQTLGQGPEFLTYFQNEAQLEKSRLLSDRFSAERPKGSFSTLEIQRTEQGDSAMYLCASSTQGAWNTEAFFGQGTRLTVV.

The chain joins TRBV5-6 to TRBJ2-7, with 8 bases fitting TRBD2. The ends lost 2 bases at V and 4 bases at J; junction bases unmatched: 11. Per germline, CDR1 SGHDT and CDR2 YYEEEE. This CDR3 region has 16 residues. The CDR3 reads CASSLYGLADIYEQYV. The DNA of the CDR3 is TGTGCCAGCAGCTTATACGGACTAGCAGATATTTACGAGCAGTACGTC.

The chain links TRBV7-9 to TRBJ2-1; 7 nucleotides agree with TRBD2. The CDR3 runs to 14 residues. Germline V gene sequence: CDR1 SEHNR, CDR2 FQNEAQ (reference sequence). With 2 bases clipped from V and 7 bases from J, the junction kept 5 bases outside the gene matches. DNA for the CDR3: TGTGCCAGCAGCTTAAAATATAGCGGGAATGAGCAGTTCTTC. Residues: CASSLKYSGNEQFF.

In nucleotides, the CDR3 is TGTGCCTGGAGTGTTGGCCTTTTGGAGACCCAGTACTTC. Encoded protein: CAWSVGLLETQYF. The rearrangement uses TRBV30 and TRBJ2-5; D not certain. The germline V and J ends were trimmed by 0 bases and 5 bases, with 10 bases remaining between them. Germline CDR1 and CDR2: GTSNPN and SVGIG (reference sequence). The CDR3 spans 13 residues.

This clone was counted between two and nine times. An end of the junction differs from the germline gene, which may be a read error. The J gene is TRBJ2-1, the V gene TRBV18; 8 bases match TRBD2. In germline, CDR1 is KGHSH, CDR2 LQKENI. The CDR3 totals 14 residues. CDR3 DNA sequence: TGTGCCAGCTCTCCACTAAGCGGGGGAAATGAGCAGTTCTTC. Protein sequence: CASSPLSGGNEQFF.

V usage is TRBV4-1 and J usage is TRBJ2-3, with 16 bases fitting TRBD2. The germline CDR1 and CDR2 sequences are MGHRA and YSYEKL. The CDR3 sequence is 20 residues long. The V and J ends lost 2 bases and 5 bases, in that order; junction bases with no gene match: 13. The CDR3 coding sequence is TGCGCCAGCAGCCAAAGGGCGGGGACTAGCGGGGGGGCCAACGGAGATACGCAGTATTTT. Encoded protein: CASSQRAGTSGGANGDTQYF.

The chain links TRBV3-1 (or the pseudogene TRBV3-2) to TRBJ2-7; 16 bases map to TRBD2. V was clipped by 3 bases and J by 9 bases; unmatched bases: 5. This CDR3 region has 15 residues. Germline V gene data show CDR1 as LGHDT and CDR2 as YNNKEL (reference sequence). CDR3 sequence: CASSQGTSGGGLQYV. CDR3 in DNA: TGTGCCAGCAGCCAGGGGACTAGCGGGGGGGGTCTGCAGTACGTC.

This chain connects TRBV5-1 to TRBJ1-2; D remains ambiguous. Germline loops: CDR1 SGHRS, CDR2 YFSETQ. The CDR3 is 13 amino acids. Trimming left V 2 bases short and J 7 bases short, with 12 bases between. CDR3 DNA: TGCGCCAGCAGCTTCGGCGGGAGTCTTGGCTACACCTTC. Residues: CASSFGGSLGYTF. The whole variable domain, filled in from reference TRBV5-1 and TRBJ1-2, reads KAGVTQTPRYLIKTRGQQVTLSCSPISGHRSVSWYQQTPGQGLQFLFEYFSETQRNKGNFPGRFSGRQFSNSRSEMNVSTLELGDSALYLCASSFGGSLGYTFGSGTRLTVV.